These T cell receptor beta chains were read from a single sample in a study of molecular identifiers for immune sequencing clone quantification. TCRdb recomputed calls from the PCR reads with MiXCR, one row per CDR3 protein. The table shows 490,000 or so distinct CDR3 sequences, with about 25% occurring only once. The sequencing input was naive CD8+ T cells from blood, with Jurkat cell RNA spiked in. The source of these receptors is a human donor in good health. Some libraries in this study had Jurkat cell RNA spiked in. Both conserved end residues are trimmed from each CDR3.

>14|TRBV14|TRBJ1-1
ASSQTFGHYSLEAF
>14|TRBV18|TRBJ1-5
ASSPGYSGVNQPQH
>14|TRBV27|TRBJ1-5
ASSFLGVIGNQPQH
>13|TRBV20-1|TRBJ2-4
SASLPGLAKNIQY
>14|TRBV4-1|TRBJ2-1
ASSQVRAGVQNEQF
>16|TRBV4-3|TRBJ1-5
ASSQDRGTGYSNQPQH
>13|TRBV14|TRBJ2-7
ASSPRTSGRYEQY
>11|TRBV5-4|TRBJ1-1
ASSFPGATEAF
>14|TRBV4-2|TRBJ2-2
ASSHILAGGTGELF
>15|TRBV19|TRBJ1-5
ASSIDGTSYSNQPQH
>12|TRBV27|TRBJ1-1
ASSPFSGNAGAF
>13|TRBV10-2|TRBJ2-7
ASSDIDSLDYEQY
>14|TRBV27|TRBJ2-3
ASSSGLAGPTDTQY
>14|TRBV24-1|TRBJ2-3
ATSEATSGGTDTQY
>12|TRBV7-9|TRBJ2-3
AGSLVQATDTQY
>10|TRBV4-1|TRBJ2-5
ASSQDGRAQY
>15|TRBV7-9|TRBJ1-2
ASSQPPTGARSYGYT
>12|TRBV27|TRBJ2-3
ASSLTYGLDTQY
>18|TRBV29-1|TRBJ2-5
SVEVGRGRPTLLFQETQY
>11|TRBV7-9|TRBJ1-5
ASSPGQNQPQH
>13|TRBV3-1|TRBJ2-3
ASSQLSPSTDTQY
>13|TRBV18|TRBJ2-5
ASSPAGHPQETQY
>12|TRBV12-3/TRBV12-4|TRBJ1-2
ATTHGVGDYGYT
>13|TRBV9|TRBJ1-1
ASSVGQGPNTEAF
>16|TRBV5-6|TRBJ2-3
ASSLAAGGPWDTDTQY
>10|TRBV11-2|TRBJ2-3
ATKTLTDTQY
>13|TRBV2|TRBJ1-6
ASSDQTGGNSPLH
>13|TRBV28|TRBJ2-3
ASKGTGSSTDTQY
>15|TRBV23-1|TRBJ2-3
ASSPWTALFCTDTQY
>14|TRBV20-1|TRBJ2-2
SAKRGQGMGSGELF
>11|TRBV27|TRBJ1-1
ASSLWANTEAF
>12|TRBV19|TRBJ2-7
ASSIGGTGYEQY
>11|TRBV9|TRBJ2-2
ASSGRYTGELF
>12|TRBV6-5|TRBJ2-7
ASSPQGVFNEQY
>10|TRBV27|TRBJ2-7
ASSFPGHEQY
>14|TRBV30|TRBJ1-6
AWSAQGAVYNSPLH
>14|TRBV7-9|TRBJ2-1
ASSLEGGDPYNEQF
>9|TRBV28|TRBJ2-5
ATAFGTQLY
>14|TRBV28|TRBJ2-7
ASSATSRDSNYEQY
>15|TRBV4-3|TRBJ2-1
ASSQDRLAGGHNEQF
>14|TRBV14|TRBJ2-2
ASSRDRDPNTGELF
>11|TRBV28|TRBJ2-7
ASSSGAPNEQY
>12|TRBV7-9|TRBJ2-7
ASSTRDLSYEQY
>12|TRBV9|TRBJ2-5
ASSLAGMQETQY
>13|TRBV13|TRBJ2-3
ASSIGSSGTDTQY
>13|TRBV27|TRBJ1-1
VSSLSGTPNTEAF
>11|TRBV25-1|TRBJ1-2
ASSLEDCYGYT
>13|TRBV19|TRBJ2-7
ASSIALGLVYEQY
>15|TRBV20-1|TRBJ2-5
SARDTGGPFSQETQY
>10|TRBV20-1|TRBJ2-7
SADGQGWEQY
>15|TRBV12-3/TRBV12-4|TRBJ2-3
ASSLVGLAGGMDTQY
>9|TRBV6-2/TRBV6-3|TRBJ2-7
ASSYAASEY